A selection of T cell receptor beta chains follows, all from one sample in a study of blood T cell repertoires in COVID-19. The repertoire was sequenced with immunoSEQ multiplex PCR; TCRdb's copy has only in-frame clones and lacks some. In the table there are about 140,000 clones, roughly four fifths of which are singletons. The source material was peripheral blood. The receptors were gathered from a woman aged 55-70 years with acute or convalescent COVID-19. CDR3s include the opening cysteine and the closing phenylalanine or tryptophan. D genes are given only for firm matches. Where a row states a size, it is once, few, many or the class of an expanded clone; other rows omit it.

D	size	V	J	DNA	CDR3
TRBD1	.	TRBV27	TRBJ1-2	TGTGCCAGCAGTCGGGCTACAGGGGGGTTGTATGGCTACACCTTC	CASSRATGGLYGYTF
TRBD1	once	TRBV11-1	TRBJ1-1	TGTGCCAGCAGCCACGACAGGGCTGAAGCTTTCTTT	CASSHDRAEAFF
.	.	TRBV24-1	TRBJ2-1	TGTGCCACCAGTGACCCGGGACTGTCCTACAATGAGCAGTTCTTC	CATSDPGLSYNEQFF
.	.	TRBV19	TRBJ1-2	TGTGCCAGTAGTTTTGGGGGCCTCGGCTATGGCTACACCTTC	CASSFGGLGYGYTF
TRBD2	.	TRBV10-3	TRBJ2-5	TGTGCCATCAGTGCAAACGGGAGGGACCAAGAGACCCAGTACTTC	CAISANGRDQETQYF
.	.	TRBV7-2	TRBJ2-3	TGTGCCAGCAGACGACCCGGACTGGCCACAGATACGCAGTATTTT	CASRRPGLATDTQYF
TRBD2	.	TRBV5-1	TRBJ2-1	TGCGCCAGCAGCTTGGTTCTAGCGGGAGATTTCTACAATGAGCAGTTCTTC	CASSLVLAGDFYNEQFF
.	.	TRBV7-8	TRBJ2-1	TGTGCCAGCAGCCGACCGGGGGGCGGGATCCCCTACAATGAGCAGTTCTTC	CASSRPGGGIPYNEQFF
TRBD2	.	TRBV4-1	TRBJ2-3	TGCGCCAGCAGCCAAGTCACAGCGGGAGGGGCAGATACGCAGTATTTT	CASSQVTAGGADTQYF
.	.	TRBV28	TRBJ1-5	TGTGCCAGCAGTCCCCAACAGGGAAGTCAGCCCCAGCATTTT	CASSPQQGSQPQHF
.	.	TRBV27	TRBJ1-1	TGTGCCAGCAGTTACAAGGGAGACACTGAAGCTTTCTTT	CASSYKGDTEAFF
TRBD1	.	TRBV29-1	TRBJ1-5	TGCAGCGGCCCGGGACAGGGGCCGAGTCAGCCCCAGCATTTT	CSGPGQGPSQPQHF
.	few	TRBV4-1	TRBJ1-1	TGCGCCAGCAGCCCCTTGGAACGGAGACTAAACACTGAAGCTTTCTTT	CASSPLERRLNTEAFF
TRBD1	.	TRBV5-1	TRBJ2-7	TGCGCCAGCAGCTTGGATACAGGGGGGCCCTACGAGCAGTACTTC	CASSLDTGGPYEQYF
TRBD1	.	TRBV7-9	TRBJ2-5	TGTGCCAGCAACCCGGACAGGGGGCGCGAGACCCAGTACTTC	CASNPDRGRETQYF
TRBD1	.	TRBV6-5	TRBJ2-2	TGTGCTACTTACCAGGGACAGTCCTTCACCGGGGAGCTGTTTTTT	CATYQGQSFTGELFF
.	once	TRBV30	TRBJ2-7	TGTGCCTGGAGTGTAATGTCGGTCTACGAGCAGTACTTC	CAWSVMSVYEQYF
TRBD1	.	TRBV28	TRBJ2-5	TGTGCCAGCACGATACAGGGGGCAGAGACCCAGTACTTC	CASTIQGAETQYF
.	.	TRBV6-5	TRBJ2-7	TGTGCCAGCAGCGGGTTTCGGTACGAGCAGTACTTC	CASSGFRYEQYF
.	once	TRBV27	TRBJ2-7	TGTGCCAGCAGCTGGGGCTCGACCTACGAGCAGTACTTC	CASSWGSTYEQYF
TRBD1	.	TRBV7-9	TRBJ1-2	TGTGCCAGCAGCTCCGGGACAGGGAATCTCTATGGCTACACCTTC	CASSSGTGNLYGYTF
TRBD2	.	TRBV5-4	TRBJ2-5	TGTGCCAGCAGCTTGTGGCTAGCGGGCCAAGAGACCCAGTACTTC	CASSLWLAGQETQYF
TRBD1	.	TRBV6-2/TRBV6-3	TRBJ1-2	TGTGCCAGCAGTCCAGACAGGGGGAACTATGGCTACACCTTC	CASSPDRGNYGYTF
TRBD2	once	TRBV7-9	TRBJ2-7	TGTGCCAGCAGCTTATGGGGCGGGGGGACAACCACCTACGAGCAGTACTTC	CASSLWGGGTTTYEQYF
.	.	TRBV12-3/TRBV12-4	TRBJ1-1	TGTGCCAGCAGTTTATTGGGCTACACTGAAGCTTTCTTT	CASSLLGYTEAFF
.	.	TRBV4-3	TRBJ1-2	TGCGCCAGCAGCCAAGATCAGTCCCGAGGGATTTATGGCTACACCTTC	CASSQDQSRGIYGYTF
.	.	TRBV5-1	TRBJ1-5	TGCGCCAGCAGCTTGGATCCCAGTAATAGCAATCAGCCCCAGCATTTT	CASSLDPSNSNQPQHF
TRBD1	.	TRBV18	TRBJ1-6	TGTGCCAGCTCACCAATTCCAGGGGGCATGGGGGACCCGTCGAGCTCCTATAATTCACCCCTCCACTTT	CASSPIPGGMGDPSSSYNSPLHF
TRBD2	.	TRBV10-1	TRBJ2-7	TGCGCCAGCAGTGACGCGGGAGGATACCCCTCATACGAGCAGTACTTC	CASSDAGGYPSYEQYF
.	.	TRBV14	TRBJ2-7	TGTGCCACGGCCAGGAACTCCTACGAGCAGTACTTC	CATARNSYEQYF
TRBD2	.	TRBV27	TRBJ2-5	TGTGCCAGCAGTTTAGCGAGCGGGGGCCGGGAGACCCAGTACTTC	CASSLASGGRETQYF
TRBD1	.	TRBV27	TRBJ1-4	TGTGCCAGCAGTTTATCGGGACAGGGTCGGGAAAAACTGTTTTTT	CASSLSGQGREKLFF
TRBD1	many	TRBV29-1	TRBJ1-1	TGCAGCGTCGGGGACAGGGTGAACACTGAAGCTTTCTTT	CSVGDRVNTEAFF
.	.	TRBV12-5	TRBJ2-7	TGTGCTAGTGGGATAACAGGGTCAGGGCAGTACTTC	CASGITGSGQYF
.	.	TRBV28	TRBJ1-3	TGTGCCAGCAGGGAATTCGGTAGCTACTCTGGAAACACCATATATTTT	CASREFGSYSGNTIYF
TRBD1	.	TRBV30	TRBJ2-7	TGTGCCTGGAGTGTTGGGACAGGCTACGAGCAGTACTTC	CAWSVGTGYEQYF
.	few	TRBV18	TRBJ2-7	TGTGCCAGCTCACCATCGACTTGGACTTTGCGGTCCTACGAGCAGTACTTC	CASSPSTWTLRSYEQYF
TRBD2	.	TRBV4-1	TRBJ2-7	TGCGCCAGCAGCCAGCAGACTAGCCTCGAGCAGTACTTC	CASSQQTSLEQYF
TRBD1	few	TRBV28	TRBJ1-1	TGTGCCAGCAGTTCCCCGGGGACAGGGAACACTGAAGCTTTCTTT	CASSSPGTGNTEAFF
.	.	TRBV5-1	TRBJ2-6	TGCGCCAGCAGCTCGCGACGGGACTCTGGGGCCAACGTCCTGACTTTC	CASSSRRDSGANVLTF
.	.	TRBV7-3	TRBJ1-6	TGTGCCAGCAGTGCAGGGAATAATTCACCCCTCCACTTT	CASSAGNNSPLHF
TRBD2	.	TRBV6-5	TRBJ2-5	TGTGCCAGCAGTCCCGGACTAGGTGGGCAAGAGACCCAGTACTTC	CASSPGLGGQETQYF
TRBD2	.	TRBV7-3	TRBJ2-7	TGTGCCAGCAGCACGCCGCGGACTAGCGGCTCCTACGAGCAGTACTTC	CASSTPRTSGSYEQYF
.	.	TRBV23-1	TRBJ2-6	TGCGCCAGCAGTCAATCGAGAGACGACAGCTCTGGGGCCAACGTCCTGACTTTC	CASSQSRDDSSGANVLTF
TRBD2	.	TRBV3-1/TRBV3-2	TRBJ2-5	TGTGCCAGCAGCCAAGAAGCTAGCGGGATCCTCCAAGAGACCCAGTACTTC	CASSQEASGILQETQYF
TRBD1	.	TRBV18	TRBJ1-1	TGTGCCAGCTCACCAGGCAGGGGGCAGGTTGAAGCTTTCTTT	CASSPGRGQVEAFF
TRBD2	.	TRBV7-2	TRBJ2-2	TGTGCCAGCAGGGATCTAGCGGGAGCCCTCACCGGGGAGCTGTTTTTT	CASRDLAGALTGELFF
.	.	TRBV28	TRBJ2-7	TGTGCCAGCAGTTTATTCGGACTCACCTACGAGCAGTACTTC	CASSLFGLTYEQYF
TRBD1	.	TRBV14	TRBJ2-3	TGTGCCAGCAGCAAAGCGACAGGGGTCGATACGCAGTATTTT	CASSKATGVDTQYF
.	.	TRBV4-3	TRBJ1-3	TGCGCCAGCAGCCAAGACGCACTCTCTGGAAACACCATATATTTT	CASSQDALSGNTIYF
TRBD1	few	TRBV5-1	TRBJ1-1	TGCGCCAGCAGCTTCCGACAGGGCGACTCCACTGAAGCTTTCTTT	CASSFRQGDSTEAFF
TRBD1	once	TRBV24-1	TRBJ2-3	TGTGCCACCAGCGGACCATCGCAGGGGGCCCCCGACACGCAGTATTTT	CATSGPSQGAPDTQYF
.	.	TRBV21-1	TRBJ2-7	TGTGCCAGCAGCATCCAATTGTACGAGCAGTACTTC	CASSIQLYEQYF
.	few	TRBV3-1/TRBV3-2	TRBJ1-1	TGTGCCAGCAGCCAAGAGAGTAGAACTGAAGCTTTCTTT	CASSQESRTEAFF
TRBD2	few	TRBV18	TRBJ2-2	TGTGCCAGCTCACCGCTAGGACTAGCGGGAGAGAGAAACACCGGGGAGCTGTTTTTT	CASSPLGLAGERNTGELFF